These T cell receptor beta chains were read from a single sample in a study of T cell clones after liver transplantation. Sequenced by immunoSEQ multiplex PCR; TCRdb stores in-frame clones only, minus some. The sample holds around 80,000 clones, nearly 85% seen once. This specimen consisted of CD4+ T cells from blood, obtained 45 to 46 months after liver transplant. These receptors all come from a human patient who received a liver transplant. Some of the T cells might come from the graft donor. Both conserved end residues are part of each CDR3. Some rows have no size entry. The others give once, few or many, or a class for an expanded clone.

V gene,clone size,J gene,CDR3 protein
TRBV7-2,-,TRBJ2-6,CASSLLGFGANVLTF
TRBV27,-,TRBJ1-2,CASSPTDLKYTF
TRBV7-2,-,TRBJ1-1,CASSLEDRRTEAFF
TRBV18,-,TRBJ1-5,CASSPALGQPQHF
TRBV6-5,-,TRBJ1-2,CASGSIWTFNYGYTF
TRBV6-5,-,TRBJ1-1,CASILSRGAGTEAFF
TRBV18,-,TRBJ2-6,CASSLGDVLTF
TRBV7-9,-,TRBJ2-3,CASSSLTGYTDTQYF
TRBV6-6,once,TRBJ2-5,CASIGRQGVQETQYF
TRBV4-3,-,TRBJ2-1,CASSQDWTATNEQFF
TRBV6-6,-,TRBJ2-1,CASSLDSSYNEQFF
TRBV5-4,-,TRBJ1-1,CASSNPQGGNTEAFF
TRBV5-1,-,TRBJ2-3,CASSFQGAGTDTQYF
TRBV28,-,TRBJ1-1,CASISYWGDEPENTEAFF
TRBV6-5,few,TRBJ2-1,CASSLTGASINEQFF
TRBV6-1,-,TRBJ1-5,CASRVDISPNQPQHF
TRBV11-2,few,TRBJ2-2,CASSFTSAQLTGELFF
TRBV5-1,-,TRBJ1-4,CASSSFPGTGEKLFF
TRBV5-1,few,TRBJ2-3,CASSFRQGQTDTQYF
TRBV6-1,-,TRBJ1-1,CASRPGTGITEAFF